The present entry profiles one T cell receptor (beta chain) with its context. Seattle's cohort entered during active infection and was followed longitudinally. Germline V gene sequence: CDR1 KGHSH, CDR2 LQKENI. This CDR3 has 15 amino acids. The V segment lost 4 bases and the J segment 8 bases; nucleotides outside the gene matches: 9. This entry belongs to a study of blood T cell repertoires in COVID-19. Study at large: PBMCs, B-cell-depleted T cells, or T cells were the source of the cDNA or gDNA that made up the material.

As originally analysed: Reference gene primers were amplified, and this amplification served to estimate nucleated cell counts. Using immunoSEQ multiplex PCR, the repertoire was profiled, and TCRdb retains in-frame clones only, with some absent. V, J and clone size derive from that table, while D and trimming were established from the DNA sequence. Of under 200,000 clones listed, about 85% are singletons. The sequencing input was peripheral blood. This sequence joins TRBV18 and TRBJ2-1; 9 bases map to TRBD1. The sequence was collected from a man between 60 and 75 years old with COVID-19, enrolled during active disease. CDR3 sequence: CASSRPGTGIDEQFF. The CDR3 region has the DNA TGTGCCAGCTCACGCCCCGGGACAGGGATCGATGAGCAGTTCTTC.